This T cell receptor beta chain was observed in a study of early T cells in non-severe SARS-CoV-2 infection. Tagging with unique molecular identifiers was applied to individual cDNA molecules. From the 5' RACE reads, TCRdb called clonotypes with MiXCR, one entry per CDR3 protein. The table includes 100,000 to 150,000 distinct CDR3 sequences, about 16% detected once. This CDR3 is built from 12 residues. Germline V gene data show CDR1 as DFQATT and CDR2 as SNEGSKA (reference sequence). The V end was cut by 2 bases, the J end by 1 base, with 5 bases between. This clonotype was seen at least ten times. This clonotype was sampled from an adult who was a healthcare worker with PCR-confirmed SARS-CoV-2 infection or an uninfected control (not recorded which). The rearrangement links TRBV20-1 to TRBJ1-1; D uncertain. Input material: whole blood. The CDR3 is CSARSPNTEAFF. Here the CDR3 DNA reads TGCAGTGCTAGATCACCGAACACTGAAGCTTTCTTT.